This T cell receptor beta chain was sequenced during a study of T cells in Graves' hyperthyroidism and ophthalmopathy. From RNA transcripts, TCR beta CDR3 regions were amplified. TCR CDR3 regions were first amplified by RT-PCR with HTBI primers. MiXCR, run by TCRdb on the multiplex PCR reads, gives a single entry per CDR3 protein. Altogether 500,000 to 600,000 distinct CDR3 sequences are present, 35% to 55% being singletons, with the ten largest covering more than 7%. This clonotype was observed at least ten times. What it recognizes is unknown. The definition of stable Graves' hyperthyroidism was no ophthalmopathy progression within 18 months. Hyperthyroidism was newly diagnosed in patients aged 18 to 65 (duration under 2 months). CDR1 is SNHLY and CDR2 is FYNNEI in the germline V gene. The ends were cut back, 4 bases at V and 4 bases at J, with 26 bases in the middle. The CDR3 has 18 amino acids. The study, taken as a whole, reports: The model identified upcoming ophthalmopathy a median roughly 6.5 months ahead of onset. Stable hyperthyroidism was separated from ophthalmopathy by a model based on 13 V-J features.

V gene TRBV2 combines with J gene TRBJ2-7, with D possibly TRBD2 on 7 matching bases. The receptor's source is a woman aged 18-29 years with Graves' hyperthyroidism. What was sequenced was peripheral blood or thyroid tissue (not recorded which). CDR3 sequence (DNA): TGTGCCAGCAGTGGGGGGAGCGGGAAAACCCTGGGGGCATACGAGCAGTACTTC. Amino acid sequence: CASSGGSGKTLGAYEQYF.